A single sample gave rise to the 19 T cell receptor beta chains below, sequenced in a study of T-cell memory formation after mild COVID-19 (dated by TCRdb to about 2021). The method behind the library was 5' RACE. The sequencing machine was an Illumina NovaSeq 6000. The public reads were reprocessed in TCRdb via fastp at Q25 and MiXCR, keeping in-frame beta chains. Each CDR3 protein gets just one entry, which takes the most common genes and DNA from the rows behind it. In this sample the table shows under 110,000 distinct CDR3 sequences, over 15% of which occur a single time. The top ten clonotypes cover around 28% of the sample. Sequenced material: PBMCs or a T cell subset sorted from them (not recorded which). Receptor source: an adult woman who had mild COVID-19 (a few samples of this study predate the infection). The sample titles of this study are shuffled in the database, so cell type and time point are left out; the donor was told from shared clones.

V usage is TRBV4-2 and J usage is TRBJ2-7; 7 positions agree with TRBD2. Per the germline V gene, CDR1 is LGHNA and CDR2 is YNFKEQ. J lost 4 bases, V lost 0 bases, and 6 bases had no gene match. The CDR3 loop spans 15 amino acids. CDR3 residues: CASSQDKLARYEQYF. The CDR3 DNA reads TGTGCCAGCAGCCAAGATAAACTAGCGCGATACGAGCAGTACTTC.

This clonotype was counted ten times or more. The rearrangement uses TRBV9 and TRBJ2-2; 10 bases are shared with TRBD1. CDR3 length: 18 residues. J was trimmed by 6 bases and V by 4 bases; bases with no gene match: 15. CDR1 is SGDLS, CDR2 YYNGEE, per germline. The CDR3, as DNA: TGTGCCAGCAGCATAATGACAGGGGGCGCCTACCGACCCGGGGAGCTGTTTTTT. Amino acids: CASSIMTGGAYRPGELFF.

The chain has TRBV12-3 or TRBV12-4 and TRBJ1-1; D is undetermined. The CDR3 has 11 residues. V lost 10 bases to trimming and J lost 2 bases, with 8 bases between them. In DNA, the CDR3 is TGTGCCACAACAGCCAACACTGAAGCTTTCTTT. Translated, it gives CATTANTEAFF.

The chain recombines TRBV5-6 with TRBJ2-3; D is undetermined. CDR3 size: 14 residues. Germline assignment: CDR1 SGHDT and CDR2 YYEEEE. V lost 0 bases to trimming and J lost 0 bases, with 5 bases between them. In DNA form, the CDR3 reads TGTGCCAGCAGCTTGGCCCAGAGCACAGATACGCAGTATTTT. It is translated as CASSLAQSTDTQYF.

This clonotype was found a few times. The V and J genes are TRBV7-6 and TRBJ2-3; TRBD1 matches 8 bases. Germline lookup yields CDR1 SGHVS and CDR2 FNYEAQ. The junction had 3 bases not matched to a gene; V was cut back by 0 bases and J by 1 base. The CDR3 runs 16 residues. The CDR3 DNA is TGTGCCAGCAGCTTAGCGGACAGGGCTGGCACAGATACGCAGTATTTT. Translation: CASSLADRAGTDTQYF.

This clonotype showed up just a few times. One end of the junction varies from germline; a read error may be responsible. The genes are TRBV6-6 and TRBJ2-7; 8 bases fit TRBD1. The CDR3 consists of 14 residues. CDR1 MNHNY and CDR2 SVGAGI come from the germline V gene (reference sequence). CDR3 amino acids: CASSHSGQGYEQYF. As DNA, the CDR3 is TGTGCCAGCAGTCACTCCGGACAGGGCTACGAGCAGTACTTC.

This clonotype was observed a handful of times. The chain uses TRBV12-3 or TRBV12-4 and TRBJ2-5; no clear D gene. V gave up 7 bases and J gave up 0 bases, with 12 bases separating them. CDR3 length: 14 residues. CDR3 in amino acids: CASTPTLYQETQYF. CDR3 sequence (DNA): TGTGCCAGCACCCCCACCCTTTACCAAGAGACCCAGTACTTC.

The sample holds a few counts of this clonotype. The chain employs TRBV4-1 and TRBJ2-4; 7 nucleotides agree with TRBD1. The V gene end was trimmed by 1 base and the J gene end by 6 bases; junction bases not matched to a gene: 0. This CDR3 spans 13 amino acids. Per germline, CDR1 MGHRA and CDR2 YSYEKL. The CDR3 spells CASSQGQGNIQYF. The CDR3 nucleotides read TGCGCCAGCAGCCAAGGACAGGGAAACATTCAGTACTTC.

This clonotype has only a few counts. V gene TRBV6-2 or TRBV6-3 combines with J gene TRBJ2-5, with D possibly matching TRBD1 (6 bases). The germline V and J ends were trimmed by 6 bases and 2 bases, with 7 bases remaining between them. Per the germline V gene, CDR1 is MNHEY and CDR2 is SVGEGT. This CDR3 has 12 amino acids. The CDR3 loop is CASRGQQETQYF. In nucleotides, the CDR3 is TGTGCCAGCAGAGGACAGCAAGAGACCCAGTACTTC.

This clonotype has only a few counts. V gene TRBV30 combines with J gene TRBJ2-3; possibly TRBD1 or TRBD2 for D (5 bases each). The germline V and J ends were trimmed by 3 bases and 4 bases, with 14 bases remaining between them. Germline V gene lookup returns CDR1 GTSNPN and CDR2 SVGIG (reference sequence). The CDR3 runs 14 residues. The CDR3: CAWSRGAGADTQYF. The CDR3 coding sequence is TGTGCCTGGAGCCGAGGGGCCGGTGCAGATACGCAGTATTTT.

J is TRBJ2-2 and V is TRBV7-9; D may be TRBD2 (6 bases). Germline V CDR1 and CDR2: SEHNR, FQNEAQ (reference sequence). Trimming removed 5 bases at V and 0 bases at J, with 10 bases between. There are 15 residues in the CDR3. CDR3 sequence (DNA): TGTGCCAGCAGCCCCCGCGGGACGAACACCGGGGAGCTGTTTTTT. The encoded protein is CASSPRGTNTGELFF.

The genes are TRBV7-9 and TRBJ1-1, with 11 bases fitting TRBD1. After removal of 5 bases from V and 3 bases from J, the junction contained 5 bases not matched to a gene. CDR1 is SEHNR, CDR2 FQNEAQ, per germline (reference sequence). The CDR3 loop spans 15 amino acids. The CDR3 loop reads CASSHRDRGYTEAFF. The CDR3 DNA reads as TGTGCCAGCAGCCACCGGGACAGGGGGTACACTGAAGCTTTCTTT.

There are a few counts of this clonotype. The V call is TRBV7-2, the J call TRBJ2-3, with D unclear. This CDR3 is 17 amino acids long. Per the germline V gene, CDR1 is SGHTA and CDR2 is FQGNSA. Trimming removed 4 bases from V and 2 bases from J, with 19 bases in between. CDR3 coding DNA: TGTGCCAGCAGCTCGCCGTGGGAACCCGCCTCCACAGATACGCAGTATTTT. This sequence encodes CASSSPWEPASTDTQYF.

This clonotype was seen a handful of times. The V gene is TRBV9, the J gene TRBJ2-5; either TRBD1 or TRBD2 may supply D (6 bases each). The V end lost 0 bases, the J end lost 4 bases, and 19 bases lay between the germline ends. CDR3 length: 17 residues. Germline values: CDR1 SGDLS, CDR2 YYNGEE. In DNA form, the CDR3 reads TGTGCCAGCAGCGTAGAGGATCCGGGGGCAGGGATAGAGACCCAGTACTTC. Translation gives CASSVEDPGAGIETQYF.

This clonotype has a handful of counts. The rearrangement joins TRBV6-5 to TRBJ2-3; 10 bases are shared with TRBD1. CDR1 and CDR2 from the germline V gene are MNHEY and SVGAGI. V trimming: 0 bases; J trimming: 3 bases; junction bases outside the gene matches: 6. The CDR3 sequence is 17 residues long. The CDR3 loop reads CASSYSTGTGETDTQYF. The CDR3, as DNA: TGTGCCAGCAGTTACTCTACCGGGACAGGGGAAACAGATACGCAGTATTTT.

This clonotype was found a few times. The V gene is TRBV5-6, the J gene TRBJ2-1; TRBD2 agrees at 10 bases. Germline trimming cut 4 bases from V and 9 bases from J; bases unmatched to any gene: 10. CDR1 is SGHDT and CDR2 is YYEEEE in the germline V gene. The CDR3 extends over 15 amino acids. In DNA form, the CDR3 reads TGTGCCAGCAGCCCCGGGCTAGCGGGAGTAAGTGAGCAGTTCTTC. Encoded protein: CASSPGLAGVSEQFF.

This clonotype has only a few counts. This chain connects TRBV7-9 to TRBJ2-2, with no clear D. This CDR3 spans 12 amino acids. V dropped 4 bases and J dropped 5 bases, with 5 bases sitting between them. Germline assignment: CDR1 SEHNR and CDR2 FQNEAQ (reference sequence). The CDR3 here is CASSSYTGELFF. DNA of the CDR3: TGTGCCAGCAGCTCCTATACCGGGGAGCTGTTTTTT. The whole variable domain, filled in from reference TRBV7-9 and TRBJ2-2, reads DTGVSQNPRHKITKRGQNVTFRCDPISEHNRLYWYRQTLGQGPEFLTYFQNEAQLEKSRLLSDRFSAERPKGSFSTLEIQRTEQGDSAMYLCASSSYTGELFFGEGSRLTVL.

This chain uses TRBV7-9 with TRBJ1-2, with 8 bases fitting TRBD1. J was trimmed by 6 bases and V by 3 bases; bases with no gene match: 6. The CDR3 runs 14 residues. The germline V gene has CDR1 SEHNR and CDR2 FQNEAQ (reference sequence). CDR3 nucleotide sequence: TGTGCCAGCAGCTTTCCAGGGGGCGCGGATGGCTACACCTTC. Its protein product is CASSFPGGADGYTF.

This clonotype was observed a few times. The chain recombines TRBV12-3 or TRBV12-4 with TRBJ2-7; possible D gene TRBD2, 6 bases. CDR3 length: 15 amino acids. V was shortened by 6 bases and J by 0 bases, with 15 bases between the two germline ends. The CDR3 region has the DNA TGTGCCAGCAGCACGGGACTCCCGAGCTCCTACGAGCAGTACTTC. This encodes CASSTGLPSSYEQYF.